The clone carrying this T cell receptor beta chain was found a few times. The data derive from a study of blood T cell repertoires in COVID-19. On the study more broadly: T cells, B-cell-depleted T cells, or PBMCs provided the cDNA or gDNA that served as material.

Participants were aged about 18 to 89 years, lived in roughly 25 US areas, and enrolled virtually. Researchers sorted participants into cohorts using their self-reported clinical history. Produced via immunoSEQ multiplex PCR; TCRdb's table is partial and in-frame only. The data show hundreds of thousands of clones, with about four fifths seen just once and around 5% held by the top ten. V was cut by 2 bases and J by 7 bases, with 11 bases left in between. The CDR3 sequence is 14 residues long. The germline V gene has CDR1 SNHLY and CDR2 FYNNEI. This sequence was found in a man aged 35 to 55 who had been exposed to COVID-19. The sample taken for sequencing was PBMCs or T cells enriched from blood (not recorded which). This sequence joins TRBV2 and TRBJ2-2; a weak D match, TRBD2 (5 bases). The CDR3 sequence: CASSESWGVGELFF. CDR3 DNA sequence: TGTGCCAGCAGTGAATCGTGGGGAGTCGGGGAGCTGTTTTTT.